This T cell receptor beta chain appears in the sequencing data of a study of post-analysis software for immune sequencing data. Study observations and caveats: Five TRBV segments were significantly more frequent in patients than in controls. TRBV5-6, TRBV5-1 and TRBV20-1 were among these segments.

Sequencing libraries made from TCR beta cDNA carried unique molecular identifiers. MiXCR, run by TCRdb on the PCR reads, gives a single entry per CDR3 protein. The table has a few hundred thousand distinct CDR3 sequences, about 39% seen once. V dropped 4 bases and J dropped 7 bases, with 22 bases sitting between them. There are 16 residues in the CDR3. This clonotype was counted only a few times. The antigen is unknown. Specimen: blood. The gene calls are TRBV12-3 or TRBV12-4 and TRBJ2-5; D is possibly TRBD2 (6 bases). The clonotype originates from a girl under 10 years old with multiple sclerosis. CDR3 residues: CASSSNRGAVRATQYF. The CDR3, as DNA: TGTGCCAGCAGTTCCAACCGCGGGGCTGTAAGGGCGACCCAGTACTTC.